This TCR beta chain was sequenced for a study of cytomegalovirus exposure and HLA in healthy donors. Comments on this clone: Its antigen is not identified.

CDR1 SGHKS and CDR2 YYEKEE come from the germline V gene (reference sequence). The CDR3 consists of 13 residues. Trimming pared 0 bases from V and 4 bases from J, leaving 8 bases between. Use of 60 Vbeta and 13 Jbeta primers characterized the PCR. Here immunoSEQ multiplex PCR was the method, and the copy in TCRdb shows in-frame clones only, minus some. The sample has approximately 110,000 clones; roughly 79% are singletons. Regarding the study as a whole: Analyzed later, association rates of TCRs varied across HLA loci, with DRB1 most and HLA-C fewest.

The chain employs TRBV5-5 and TRBJ2-7; D gene ambiguous. Sequencing was performed on PBMCs. The source of this sequence is a male donor in good health and CMV-seronegative. CDR3 bases: TGTGCCAGCAGCTTGGGACACTTATACGAGCAGTACTTC. Protein product: CASSLGHLYEQYF.